This entry lists 21 T cell receptor beta chains sequenced from one sample in a study of T cell repertoires in cytomegalovirus infection. A single record per CDR3 protein comes from TCRdb applying MiXCR to the reads. The repertoire has about 740,000 distinct CDR3 sequences, roughly 35% of them found once; the top ten carry around 2.8%. Specimen: PBMCs. All receptors come from a human donor in good health (CMV status not recorded). Some clones in this sample may be carry-over from other donors' samples.

The J gene is TRBJ2-3, the V gene TRBV12-3 or TRBV12-4; 12 bases are a match to TRBD2. Trimming took 5 bases from V and 5 from J; bases not matched to a gene: 11. The CDR3 spans 17 residues. CDR3 DNA sequence: TGTGCCAGCAGTCCCGGACGACTAGCGGGAGTGGTAGATACGCAGTATTTT. Amino acid sequence: CASSPGRLAGVVDTQYF.

This chain connects TRBV28 to TRBJ2-1; 9 nucleotides match TRBD2. The CDR3 consists of 15 residues. The germline V gene has CDR1 MDHEN and CDR2 SYDVKM. V lost 4 bases, J lost 8 bases, and 9 bases stayed unmatched. The CDR3 region has the DNA TGTGCCAGCAGTTCTAGCGGGAATGGGCCTCATGAGCAGTTCTTC. Translated, it gives CASSSSGNGPHEQFF.

About this clonotype itself: Since a much larger clone is just one base distant, this may be a read error. J is TRBJ1-5 and V is TRBV7-2; D is uncertain. The germline gives CDR1 SGHTA, CDR2 FQGNSA. The CDR3 loop spans 15 amino acids. CDR3 residues: CASSLDGWSKQPQHF. CDR3 bases: TGTGCCAGCAGCTTAGACGGGTGGAGCAAGCAGCCCCAGCATTTT.

This chain joins TRBV4-2 and TRBJ1-6, with D unclear. V was shortened by 0 bases and J by 5 bases, with 2 bases between the two germline ends. Germline CDR1 reads LGHNA; CDR2 reads YNFKEQ. This CDR3 region has 13 residues. The CDR3 region is CASSQDNNSPLHF. The CDR3 DNA sequence: TGTGCCAGCAGCCAAGATAATAATTCACCCCTCCACTTT.

The V and J genes are TRBV12-3 or TRBV12-4 and TRBJ1-3, with TRBD1 matching over 7 bases. This CDR3 has 16 amino acids. With V trimmed by 5 bases and J by 0 bases, 7 bases remained unmatched. CDR3 coding DNA: TGTGCCAGCAGTCCTCAGGGGGGATACTCTGGAAACACCATATATTTT. Translation gives CASSPQGGYSGNTIYF.

This clonotype was seen more than once but under ten times. This chain joins TRBV6-5 and TRBJ2-5, with TRBD2 identical over 7 bases. CDR1 and CDR2 from the germline V gene are MNHEY and SVGAGI. The CDR3 has 13 residues. The V gene end was trimmed by 6 bases and the J gene end by 5 bases; junction bases not matched to a gene: 6. CDR3 sequence: CASRPGGGETQYF. The CDR3 DNA reads TGTGCCAGCAGACCGGGCGGGGGTGAGACCCAGTACTTC.

This chain joins TRBV2 and TRBJ2-1; 11 bases align to TRBD1. The CDR3 loop spans 15 amino acids. Per the germline V gene, CDR1 is SNHLY and CDR2 is FYNNEI. The junction had 15 bases not matched to a gene; V was cut back by 7 bases and J by 13 bases. The CDR3 here is CASKPAGQGDWPQFF. In DNA form, the CDR3 reads TGTGCCAGCAAGCCCGCGGGACAGGGGGACTGGCCACAGTTCTTC.

This clonotype was counted a few times. This rearrangement joins TRBV7-9 to TRBJ1-3; no firm D call. Germline CDR1 SEHNR, CDR2 FQNEAQ (reference sequence). Trimming took 11 bases from V and 0 from J, leaving 8 bases between them. This CDR3 is built from 12 residues. CDR3 sequence (DNA): TGTGCCTCGGGGAACTCTGGAAACACCATATATTTT. It encodes CASGNSGNTIYF. Looking up the rest from reference TRBV7-9 and TRBJ1-3 gives the full variable domain: DTGVSQNPRHKITKRGQNVTFRCDPISEHNRLYWYRQTLGQGPEFLTYFQNEAQLEKSRLLSDRFSAERPKGSFSTLEIQRTEQGDSAMYLCASGNSGNTIYFGEGSWLTVV.

CDR3 bases: TGTGCCAGCAGTAAAACAGGGGGCCGGTCCCAGCCCCAGCATTTT. Translation: CASSKTGGRSQPQHF. This chain uses TRBV28 with TRBJ1-5; TRBD1 aligns across 9 bases. V shed 5 bases and J 7 bases; nucleotides not matched to a gene: 9. Germline assignment: CDR1 MDHEN and CDR2 SYDVKM. This CDR3 has 15 amino acids.

CDR3 loop: CASIVREGLPSSGANVLTF. CDR3 sequence (DNA): TGTGCCAGCATTGTCAGGGAAGGGCTGCCCTCCTCTGGGGCCAACGTCCTGACTTTC. The genes are TRBV6-6 and TRBJ2-6; possible D gene TRBD1, 5 bases. Trimming removed 7 bases from V and 0 bases from J, with 22 bases in between. Germline CDR1 and CDR2: MNHNY and SVGAGI (reference sequence). The CDR3 extends over 19 amino acids.

This clonotype was counted only a few times. CDR3 sequence (DNA): TGTGCCAGCAAATCAGGGGGCAGTAACTATGGCTACACCTTC. As protein: CASKSGGSNYGYTF. J is TRBJ1-2 and V is TRBV28, with 8 positions matching TRBD1. The CDR3 loop spans 14 amino acids. CDR1 and CDR2 (germline): MDHEN, SYDVKM. The V gene end was trimmed by 7 bases and the J gene end by 1 base; junction bases not matched to a gene: 5.

The chain couples TRBV20-1 to TRBJ1-5; D perhaps matches TRBD1 (6 bases). V was pared by 5 bases and J by 5 bases, with 10 bases between. Germline CDR1 DFQATT, CDR2 SNEGSKA (reference sequence). The CDR3 totals 12 residues. In nucleotides, the CDR3 is TGCAGTGCTTCGGACAGATATCAGCCCCAGCATTTT. Translation: CSASDRYQPQHF.

The chain combines TRBV3-1 with TRBJ2-3; D unresolved. There are 16 residues in the CDR3. The V end was cut by 1 base, the J end by 0 bases, with 11 bases between. CDR1 is LGHDT and CDR2 is YNNKEL in the germline V gene (reference sequence). The CDR3 DNA is TGTGCCAGCAGCCAAGCAGGTGGTACTAGCACAGATACGCAGTATTTT. It translates to CASSQAGGTSTDTQYF.

The CDR3 nucleotides read TGTGCCAGCAGTACAGACAGGGTGTCCCAGCCCCAGCATTTT. Translation gives CASSTDRVSQPQHF. V usage is TRBV2 and J usage is TRBJ1-5, with TRBD1 identical over 7 bases. This CDR3 comprises 14 residues. CDR1 and CDR2 from the germline V gene are SNHLY and FYNNEI. The V segment lost 5 bases and the J segment 7 bases; nucleotides outside the gene matches: 8.

This chain connects TRBV6-5 to TRBJ1-2, with D possibly being TRBD1 (5 bases). The germline gives CDR1 MNHEY, CDR2 SVGAGI. The length of the CDR3 is 16 residues. The V gene lost 5 bases and the J gene lost 4 bases, with 20 bases spanning the gap. The DNA for the CDR3 is TGTGCCAGCAGTCCCAGGGTTAGGCATCGGAGCTATGGCTACACCTTC. Its protein product is CASSPRVRHRSYGYTF.

The chain recombines TRBV5-6 with TRBJ2-2, with 9 bases lining up with TRBD2. The CDR3 contains 17 residues. The V gene end was trimmed by 4 bases and the J gene end by 3 bases; junction bases not matched to a gene: 10. The V gene's germline CDR1 is SGHDT and CDR2 YYEEEE. The CDR3 nucleotides read TGTGCCAGCAGCCTCGATAGCGGGAGAGTGCACACCGGGGAGCTGTTTTTT. Residues: CASSLDSGRVHTGELFF.

To note about this clonotype: One end of the junction does not line up with germline, which may come from a read error. This rearrangement joins TRBV12-3 or TRBV12-4 to TRBJ1-5; the D is unclear. The CDR3 spans 13 residues. CDR3 DNA sequence: TGTTCCAGCAGTCCAGACGGACATCAGCCCCAGCATTTT. The encoded protein is CSSSPDGHQPQHF.

Ten or more counts support this clonotype. The V call is TRBV7-2, the J call TRBJ1-1; no clear D gene. Per the germline V gene, CDR1 is SGHTA and CDR2 is FQGNSA. V lost 5 bases and J lost 0, with 10 bases in between. CDR3 size: 14 residues. The CDR3 here is CASSVTVMNTEAFF. The CDR3 nucleotides are TGTGCCAGCAGCGTCACAGTCATGAACACTGAAGCTTTCTTT. Using reference TRBV7-2 and TRBJ1-1 for the parts outside the CDR3, the full variable domain is GAGVSQSPSNKVTEKGKDVELRCDPISGHTALYWYRQSLGQGLEFLIYFQGNSAPDKSGLPSDRFSAERTGGSVSTLTIQRTQQEDSAVYLCASSVTVMNTEAFFGQGTRLTVV.

This clonotype has just a few counts. This chain uses TRBV20-1 with TRBJ2-3; D ambiguous. The V end lost 0 bases, the J end lost 0 bases, and 10 bases lay between the germline ends. CDR3 length equals 15 residues. Germline CDR1 is DFQATT and CDR2 is SNEGSKA (reference sequence). The CDR3 here is CSARDYRTSTDTQYF. CDR3 bases: TGCAGTGCTAGAGATTACAGAACTAGCACAGATACGCAGTATTTT.

This clonotype was detected a few times. The chain carries TRBV19 and TRBJ1-1, with D maybe TRBD1 (5 bases). The germline V gene encodes CDR1 LNHDA and CDR2 SQIVND (reference sequence). Trimming cost V 1 base and J 0 bases, with 15 bases left between them. The CDR3 length is 17 residues. CDR3: CASSIGPGPKLNTEAFF. As DNA, the CDR3 is TGTGCCAGTAGTATAGGGCCAGGGCCGAAACTGAACACTGAAGCTTTCTTT.

This clonotype was seen more than once but under ten times. This chain uses TRBV24-1 with TRBJ2-2; 13 bases match TRBD2. Germline CDR1 reads KGHDR; CDR2 reads SFDVKD. The CDR3 runs 19 residues. V shed 3 bases and J 3 bases; nucleotides not matched to a gene: 9. Here the CDR3 reads CATSDLPGLAGVDTGELFF. CDR3 DNA: TGTGCCACCAGTGATCTGCCCGGACTAGCGGGAGTTGACACCGGGGAGCTGTTTTTT.